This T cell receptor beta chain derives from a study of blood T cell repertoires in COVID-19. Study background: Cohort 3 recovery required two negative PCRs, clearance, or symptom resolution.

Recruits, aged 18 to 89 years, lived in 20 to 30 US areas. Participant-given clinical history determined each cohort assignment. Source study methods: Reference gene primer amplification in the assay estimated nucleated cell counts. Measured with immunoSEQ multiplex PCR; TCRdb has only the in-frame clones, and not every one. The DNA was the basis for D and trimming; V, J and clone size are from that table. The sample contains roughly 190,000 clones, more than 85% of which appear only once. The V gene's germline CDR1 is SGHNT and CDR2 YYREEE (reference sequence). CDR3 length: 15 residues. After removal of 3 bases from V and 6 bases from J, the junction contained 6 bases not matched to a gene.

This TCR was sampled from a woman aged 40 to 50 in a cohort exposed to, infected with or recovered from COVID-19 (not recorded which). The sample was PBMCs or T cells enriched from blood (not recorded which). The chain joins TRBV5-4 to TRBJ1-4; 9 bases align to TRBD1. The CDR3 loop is CASSWGQGGDEKLFF. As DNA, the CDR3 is TGTGCCAGCAGCTGGGGACAGGGCGGGGATGAAAAACTGTTTTTT. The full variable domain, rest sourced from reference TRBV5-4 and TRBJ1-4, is ETGVTQSPTHLIKTRGQQVTLRCSSQSGHNTVSWYQQALGQGPQFIFQYYREEENGRGNFPPRFSGLQFPNYSSELNVNALELDDSALYLCASSWGQGGDEKLFFGSGTQLSVL.